This is a list of T cell receptor beta chains from one sample in a study of blood T cell repertoires in COVID-19. Profiled with immunoSEQ multiplex PCR; TCRdb holds only in-frame clones, not every one. Among about 210,000 clones, 70% to 90% were seen once, and the ten largest hold 0.72%. Sequencing used peripheral blood. The origin of the receptors is a man between 40 and 49 years old with acute or convalescent COVID-19. Each CDR3 is given with its conserved first and last residue. Each record gives: CDR3 protein, V gene, J gene, D gene. A D gene is named only where the DNA matches it firmly.

CDR3aa: CASSPVTSGGADTQYF
v_gene: TRBV5-1
j_gene: TRBJ2-3
d_gene: TRBD2

CDR3aa: CASSPRPAGANVLTF
v_gene: TRBV27
j_gene: TRBJ2-6
d_gene: .

CDR3aa: CASSHYVLPLTSGRARSYEQYF
v_gene: TRBV4-1
j_gene: TRBJ2-7
d_gene: TRBD2

CDR3aa: CATSDLRQATGELFF
v_gene: TRBV24-1
j_gene: TRBJ2-2
d_gene: .

CDR3aa: CAISESGLGSFNEQFF
v_gene: TRBV10-3
j_gene: TRBJ2-1
d_gene: TRBD2

CDR3aa: CASSLNQGGYTF
v_gene: TRBV5-1
j_gene: TRBJ1-2
d_gene: .

CDR3aa: CASSENQDRGYEQYF
v_gene: TRBV2
j_gene: TRBJ2-7
d_gene: TRBD1

CDR3aa: CAWSLQGYEQYF
v_gene: TRBV30
j_gene: TRBJ2-7
d_gene: .

CDR3aa: CASSYSTGSGNTIYF
v_gene: TRBV6-5
j_gene: TRBJ1-3
d_gene: .

CDR3aa: CASSLGAAGELQHF
v_gene: TRBV5-6
j_gene: TRBJ1-5
d_gene: .

CDR3aa: CSVLAQSSYEQYF
v_gene: TRBV29-1
j_gene: TRBJ2-7
d_gene: TRBD2

CDR3aa: CASSGTGAPYEQYF
v_gene: TRBV5-1
j_gene: TRBJ2-7
d_gene: TRBD1

CDR3aa: CASSKEVLMNTEAFF
v_gene: TRBV5-1
j_gene: TRBJ1-1
d_gene: .

CDR3aa: CASSPRQGGTEAFF
v_gene: TRBV7-9
j_gene: TRBJ1-1
d_gene: TRBD1

CDR3aa: CASSFLGRGNTEAFF
v_gene: TRBV5-1
j_gene: TRBJ1-1
d_gene: .

CDR3aa: CASTGLGMNTEAFF
v_gene: TRBV2
j_gene: TRBJ1-1
d_gene: .

CDR3aa: CASSRDRGPHTIYF
v_gene: TRBV6-5
j_gene: TRBJ1-3
d_gene: TRBD1

CDR3aa: CASSVAQWVETQYF
v_gene: TRBV9
j_gene: TRBJ2-5
d_gene: .

CDR3aa: CASSLGQDYGYTF
v_gene: TRBV5-6
j_gene: TRBJ1-2
d_gene: TRBD1

CDR3aa: CASSFGTGGNEQFF
v_gene: TRBV7-2
j_gene: TRBJ2-1
d_gene: TRBD1

CDR3aa: CASSLGWPSGGQETQYF
v_gene: TRBV7-9
j_gene: TRBJ2-5
d_gene: TRBD2

CDR3aa: CASSRTRNGYTF
v_gene: TRBV19
j_gene: TRBJ1-2
d_gene: .

CDR3aa: CASSLGPSTDTQYF
v_gene: TRBV4-1
j_gene: TRBJ2-3
d_gene: .

CDR3aa: CASSLGFRTGRNNEQFF
v_gene: TRBV7-6
j_gene: TRBJ2-1
d_gene: TRBD1

CDR3aa: CASSFTGTGGYEQYF
v_gene: TRBV7-3
j_gene: TRBJ2-7
d_gene: TRBD1

CDR3aa: CASSLKAGGGTGELFF
v_gene: TRBV5-4
j_gene: TRBJ2-2
d_gene: TRBD2

CDR3aa: CASSLQRGLAGTGELFF
v_gene: TRBV5-1
j_gene: TRBJ2-2
d_gene: TRBD2

CDR3aa: CASSIWGGNQPQHF
v_gene: TRBV19
j_gene: TRBJ1-5
d_gene: .

CDR3aa: CASSPGVAGKNTGELFF
v_gene: TRBV10-2
j_gene: TRBJ2-2
d_gene: TRBD2

CDR3aa: CASSQDPLGAQHNEQFF
v_gene: TRBV4-2
j_gene: TRBJ2-1
d_gene: .

CDR3aa: CASSFPTSGVAQETQYF
v_gene: TRBV7-9
j_gene: TRBJ2-5
d_gene: TRBD2

CDR3aa: CASSPLTGAATGELFF
v_gene: TRBV4-1
j_gene: TRBJ2-2
d_gene: .

CDR3aa: CASSSPGRGSFNEQFF
v_gene: TRBV2
j_gene: TRBJ2-1
d_gene: TRBD2

CDR3aa: CASSSRGNHEKLFF
v_gene: TRBV4-2
j_gene: TRBJ1-4
d_gene: .

CDR3aa: CASSGQGLGKSEAFF
v_gene: TRBV28
j_gene: TRBJ1-1
d_gene: TRBD1

CDR3aa: CASTTDRNNEQFF
v_gene: TRBV2
j_gene: TRBJ2-1
d_gene: TRBD1

CDR3aa: CASSIRQMNTEAFF
v_gene: TRBV19
j_gene: TRBJ1-1
d_gene: .

CDR3aa: CASSRAGEGYGYTF
v_gene: TRBV4-2
j_gene: TRBJ1-2
d_gene: .

CDR3aa: CASSRRGGAKETQYF
v_gene: TRBV9
j_gene: TRBJ2-5
d_gene: TRBD2

CDR3aa: CASSLAGVFYEQYF
v_gene: TRBV28
j_gene: TRBJ2-7
d_gene: TRBD2